This T cell receptor (beta chain) was observed in a study of patients and donors after allogeneic stem cell transplantation. Each CDR3 protein gets one entry after TCRdb re-called the RT-PCR reads with MiXCR. The data contain 800,000 to 1,000,000 distinct CDR3 sequences, under 20% of them singletons. The V gene end was trimmed by 2 bases and the J gene end by 7 bases; junction bases not matched to a gene: 8. This CDR3 has 16 amino acids. Germline CDR1 and CDR2: SGHRS and YFSETQ. The sample comprised blood, either unsorted or a sorted T cell fraction (not recorded which). This TCR was recovered from a human donor who was either an allogeneic HSCT recipient or a stem cell or donor lymphocyte infusion donor (not recorded which). It is not recorded whose cells these are; they may come from a transplant donor. The chain carries TRBV5-1 and TRBJ2-1; 11 bases are shared with TRBD2. The CDR3 sequence: CASSFASSGGENEQFF. CDR3 bases: TGCGCCAGCAGCTTCGCTAGTAGCGGGGGGGAGAATGAGCAGTTCTTC.